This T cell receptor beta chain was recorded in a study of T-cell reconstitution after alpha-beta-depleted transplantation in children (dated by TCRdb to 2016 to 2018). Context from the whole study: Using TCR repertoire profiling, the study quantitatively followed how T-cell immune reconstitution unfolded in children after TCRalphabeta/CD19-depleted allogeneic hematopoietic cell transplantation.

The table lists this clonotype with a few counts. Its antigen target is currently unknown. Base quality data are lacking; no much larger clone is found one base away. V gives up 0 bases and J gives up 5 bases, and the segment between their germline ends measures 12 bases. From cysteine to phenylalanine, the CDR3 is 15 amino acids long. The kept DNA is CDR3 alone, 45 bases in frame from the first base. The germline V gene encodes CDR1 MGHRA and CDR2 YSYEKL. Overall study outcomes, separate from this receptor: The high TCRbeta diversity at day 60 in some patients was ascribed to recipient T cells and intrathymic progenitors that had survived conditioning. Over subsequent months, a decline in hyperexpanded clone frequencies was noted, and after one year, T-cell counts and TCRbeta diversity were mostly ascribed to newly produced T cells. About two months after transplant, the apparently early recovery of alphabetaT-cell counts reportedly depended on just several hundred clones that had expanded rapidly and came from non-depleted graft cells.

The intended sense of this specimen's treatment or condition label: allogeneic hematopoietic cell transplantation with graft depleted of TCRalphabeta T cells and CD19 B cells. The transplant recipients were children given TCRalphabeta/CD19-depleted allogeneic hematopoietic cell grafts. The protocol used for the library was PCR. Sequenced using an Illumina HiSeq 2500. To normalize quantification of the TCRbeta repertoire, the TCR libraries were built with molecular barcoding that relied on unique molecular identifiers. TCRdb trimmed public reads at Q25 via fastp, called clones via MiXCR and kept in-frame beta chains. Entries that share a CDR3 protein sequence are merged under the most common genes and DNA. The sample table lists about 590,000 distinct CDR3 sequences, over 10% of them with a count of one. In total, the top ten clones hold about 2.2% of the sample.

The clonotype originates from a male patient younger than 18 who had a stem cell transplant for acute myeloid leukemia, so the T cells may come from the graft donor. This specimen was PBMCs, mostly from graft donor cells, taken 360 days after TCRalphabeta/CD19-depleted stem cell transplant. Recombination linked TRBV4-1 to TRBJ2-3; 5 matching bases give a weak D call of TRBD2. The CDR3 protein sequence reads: CASSQDGLALDTQYF. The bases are TGCGCCAGCAGCCAAGATGGGCTAGCCCTAGATACGCAGTATTTT.